The 17 T cell receptor beta chains presented below share a single source sample, sequenced in a study of blood T cell repertoires in COVID-19. Produced via immunoSEQ multiplex PCR; TCRdb's table is partial and in-frame only. The sample holds about 63,000 clones, 80% to 90% seen once. The source material was peripheral blood. Receptors were obtained from a human donor in a cohort sampled during active COVID-19.

This clone was observed a handful of times. The V and J genes are TRBV28 and TRBJ2-7; 11 bases align to TRBD2. Germline CDR1 reads MDHEN; CDR2 reads SYDVKM. The CDR3 runs to 17 residues. V trimming: 6 bases; J trimming: 0 bases; junction bases outside the gene matches: 10. The CDR3 loop reads CASRRGLAAKVSYEQYF. For the CDR3, the DNA is TGTGCCAGCAGAAGGGGACTAGCGGCCAAAGTCTCCTACGAGCAGTACTTC.

The chain joins TRBV4-2 to TRBJ2-5, with TRBD2 matching 9 bases. Germline lookup yields CDR1 LGHNA and CDR2 YNFKEQ. The ends lost 8 bases at V and 4 bases at J; junction bases unmatched: 11. This CDR3 comprises 15 residues. This CDR3 reads CASARGAGGVETQYF. In DNA form, the CDR3 reads TGTGCCAGCGCCCGGGGGGCGGGAGGGGTAGAGACCCAGTACTTC.

This chain connects TRBV4-2 to TRBJ1-1, with 7 nucleotides matching TRBD1. Germline CDR1 reads LGHNA; CDR2 reads YNFKEQ. Germline trimming cut 5 bases from V and 0 bases from J; bases unmatched to any gene: 3. The CDR3 is 14 amino acids. Written as DNA, the CDR3 is TGTGCCAGCAGCAAGACAGGGTTGAACACTGAAGCTTTCTTT. This encodes CASSKTGLNTEAFF.

The J gene is TRBJ1-4, the V gene TRBV7-9; the D gene is possibly TRBD1 (5 bases). This CDR3 contains 15 residues. V was pared by 2 bases and J by 4 bases, with 11 bases between. Germline V gene sequence: CDR1 SEHNR, CDR2 FQNEAQ (reference sequence). This CDR3 reads CASSLNRMGNEKLFF. The CDR3 DNA is TGTGCCAGCAGCTTAAACAGGATGGGTAATGAAAAACTGTTTTTT.

The V gene is TRBV4-1, the J gene TRBJ1-5; TRBD1 might be the D (6 bases). Germline V gives CDR1 MGHRA, CDR2 YSYEKL. The CDR3 extends over 16 amino acids. Trimming stripped 2 bases from V and 8 bases from J, with 19 bases between. Here the CDR3 DNA reads TGCGCCAGCAGCCAACCTGGCAGGGGCCGTGGAGAGCCCCAGCATTTT. As protein: CASSQPGRGRGEPQHF.

The gene calls are TRBV7-2 and TRBJ2-1; TRBD2 agrees at 9 bases. There are 19 residues in the CDR3. Germline-derived CDR1 and CDR2 are SGHTA and FQGNSA. V shed 1 base, J shed 0 bases, and the junction held 10 bases outside the gene matches. CDR3 nucleotides: TGTGCCAGCAGCTTAGTGGTAGCGGGAGACCAGAGCTCCTACAATGAGCAGTTCTTC. Residues: CASSLVVAGDQSSYNEQFF.

The J gene is TRBJ1-1, the V gene TRBV27; 9 nucleotides align to TRBD1. The J segment lost 8 bases and the V segment lost 7 bases, leaving 5 bases of the junction unmatched. Per germline, CDR1 MNHEY and CDR2 SMNVEV (reference sequence). The CDR3 runs 12 residues. The CDR3 DNA reads as TGTGCCAGCATCTTACAGGGGGCCGAAGCTTTCTTT. Its protein is CASILQGAEAFF.

The J gene is TRBJ2-2, the V gene TRBV5-1; 8 bases map to TRBD1. From germline, CDR1 is SGHRS and CDR2 YFSETQ. The junction had 9 bases not matched to a gene; V was cut back by 4 bases and J by 10 bases. This CDR3 is 14 amino acids long. The CDR3 spells CASSPRTGTMELFF. The CDR3, as DNA: TGCGCCAGCAGCCCCCGGACAGGGACGATGGAGCTGTTTTTT.

The chain is built from TRBV18 and TRBJ2-1, with D perhaps TRBD2 (6 bases). The CDR3 is made up of 12 amino acids. Trimming stripped 6 bases from V and 8 bases from J, with 11 bases between. CDR1 and CDR2 from the germline V gene are KGHSH and LQKENI. The CDR3 is CASSLLADEQFF. In nucleotides, the CDR3 is TGTGCCAGCTCGCTACTAGCCGATGAGCAGTTCTTC. Filled out from reference TRBV18 and TRBJ2-1, the complete variable domain reads NAGVMQNPRHLVRRRGQEARLRCSPMKGHSHVYWYRQLPEEGLKFMVYLQKENIIDESGMPKERFSAEFPKEGPSILRIQQVVRGDSAAYFCASSLLADEQFFGPGTRLTVL.

This chain joins TRBV11-2 and TRBJ2-5; 8 bases line up with TRBD1. The junction had 4 bases not matched to a gene; V was cut back by 1 base and J by 3 bases. Germline V lookup: CDR1 SGHAT, CDR2 FQNNGV. This CDR3 has 15 residues. The CDR3 sequence: CASSLGTGGKETQYF. The CDR3 bases are TGTGCCAGCAGCTTAGGAACAGGGGGAAAAGAGACCCAGTACTTC.

The count of this clone is one. The J gene is TRBJ2-3, the V gene TRBV5-5, with 8 nucleotides matching TRBD2. After removal of 0 bases from V and 0 bases from J, the junction contained 3 bases not matched to a gene. In germline, CDR1 is SGHKS, CDR2 YYEKEE (reference sequence). This CDR3 region has 16 residues. The CDR3 region is CASSLGGRTSTDTQYF. As DNA, the CDR3 is TGTGCCAGCAGCTTGGGCGGGAGGACCAGCACAGATACGCAGTATTTT.

The rearrangement joins TRBV28 to TRBJ2-7; the match to TRBD1 covers 9 bases. The CDR3 is 14 amino acids. V shed 5 bases, J shed 1 base, and the junction held 3 bases outside the gene matches. Germline CDR1 is MDHEN and CDR2 is SYDVKM. In DNA, the CDR3 is TGTGCCAGCAGTCGGGACAGGGTTTCCTACGAGCAGTACTTC. This sequence encodes CASSRDRVSYEQYF.

V and J are TRBV10-3 and TRBJ2-3; D is ambiguous. CDR3 size: 13 residues. V was pared by 6 bases and J by 2 bases, with 9 bases between. Germline-derived CDR1 and CDR2 are ENHRY and SYGVKD. The CDR3 bases are TGTGCCATCAGGGTGGGCCCCACAGATACGCAGTATTTT. The encoded protein is CAIRVGPTDTQYF.

The rearrangement uses TRBV29-1 and TRBJ2-1; D might be TRBD2 (6 bases). There are 15 residues in the CDR3. Trimming shortened V by 0 bases and J by 9 bases, and 18 bases separated the two germline ends. The V gene's germline CDR1 is SQVTM and CDR2 ANQGSEA. CDR3: CSVEDKAGRTVEQFF. The DNA for the CDR3 is TGCAGCGTTGAAGATAAGGCGGGGCGAACGGTTGAGCAGTTCTTC.

The CDR3 reads CASSPSGGGAYEQYF. In nucleotides, the CDR3 is TGTGCCAGCAGCCCCTCTGGCGGGGGGGCCTACGAGCAGTACTTC. The chain uses TRBV11-2 and TRBJ2-7; 9 nucleotides align to TRBD2. J was trimmed by 2 bases and V by 5 bases; bases with no gene match: 7. Germline V gene data show CDR1 as SGHAT and CDR2 as FQNNGV. The CDR3 has 15 residues.

The chain recombines TRBV5-6 with TRBJ2-7; a weak D match, TRBD1 (6 bases). The CDR3 loop spans 14 amino acids. The ends were cut back, 6 bases at V and 2 bases at J, with 15 bases in the middle. The germline V gene has CDR1 SGHDT and CDR2 YYEEEE. The CDR3 here is CASTERGFTYEQYF. CDR3 DNA sequence: TGTGCCAGCACCGAAAGGGGGTTCACCTACGAGCAGTACTTC.

CDR3 in amino acids: CASSLTGQGAVGELFF. CDR3 nucleotides: TGTGCCAGCAGCTTGACCGGACAGGGGGCGGTCGGGGAGCTGTTTTTT. The chain uses TRBV5-5 and TRBJ2-2; 11 bases are shared with TRBD1. This CDR3 has 16 residues. Germline V lookup: CDR1 SGHKS, CDR2 YYEKEE (reference sequence). V was pared by 1 base and J by 7 bases, with 6 bases of the junction left unmatched.